A single sample is the source of the 32 T cell receptor beta chains below, sequenced in a study of cytomegalovirus exposure and HLA in healthy donors (TCRdb year 2017). Library prep was done by the immunoSEQ multiplex PCR assay. This immuneACCESS table, as held by TCRdb, lists in-frame sequences with V and J called but not all clones. Of the missing ones, under half trace to an unresolved V gene in checked studies; the others have no known cause. The sample data list 85,000 to 90,000 clones, and 96% of these were observed just once. The ten largest clones capture 0.78% of the sample. Sequencing input: PBMCs. The receptors come from a man aged 18 to 30 in good health and CMV-seronegative.

About this clone itself: In this CDR3 the conserved last residue, phenylalanine or tryptophan, is missing, so a read error is likely. CDR3 DNA: TGTGCCAGCAATTCCGGGACTTACACTGAAGCTTTCCTT. Its translation: CASNSGTYTEAFL. This sequence joins TRBV27 and TRBJ1-1; TRBD1 is a possible D gene (5 bases). The germline V gene encodes CDR1 MNHEY and CDR2 SMNVEV (reference sequence). V gave up 7 bases and J gave up 3 bases, with 12 bases separating them. This CDR3 has 13 residues.

On this clone: An end of the junction differs from the germline gene, which may be a read error. This chain links TRBV10-3 with TRBJ2-1, with D possibly matching TRBD1 (6 bases). Per the germline V gene, CDR1 is ENHRY and CDR2 is SYGVKD. The CDR3 consists of 11 residues. CDR3 amino acids: CAIIRDNEQFF. CDR3 sequence (DNA): TGTGCCATCATCAGGGACAACGAGCAGTTCTTC.

This clone appeared a single time. This chain connects TRBV6-6 to TRBJ1-1; 7 bases fit TRBD1. V was pared by 6 bases and J by 0 bases, with 7 bases of the junction left unmatched. Germline CDR1 and CDR2: MNHNY and SVGAGI (reference sequence). The CDR3 sequence is 15 residues long. The CDR3 DNA sequence: TGTGCCAGCAGAACAGCGGACAGGTTGAACACTGAAGCTTTCTTT. This encodes CASRTADRLNTEAFF.

The chain recombines TRBV4-3 with TRBJ1-2; D ambiguous. V lost 0 bases and J lost 4, with 12 bases in between. CDR3 length equals 15 residues. Germline V lookup: CDR1 LGHNA, CDR2 YSLEER. The CDR3 reads CASSQDAVQAYGYTF. CDR3 bases: TGCGCCAGCAGCCAAGATGCTGTCCAGGCCTATGGCTACACCTTC.

V gene TRBV29-1 combines with J gene TRBJ2-5, with a tentative D call TRBD1 (6 bases). From germline, CDR1 is SQVTM and CDR2 ANQGSEA. This CDR3 has 11 amino acids. The V end lost 7 bases, the J end lost 5 bases, and 11 bases lay between the germline ends. This CDR3 is CSATGLETQYF. For the CDR3, the DNA is TGCAGCGCCACAGGGTTGGAGACCCAGTACTTC.

This chain links TRBV5-1 with TRBJ2-3, with 7 bases matching TRBD1. This CDR3 spans 16 amino acids. The germline V gene has CDR1 SGHRS and CDR2 YFSETQ. Trimming removed 4 bases from V and 0 bases from J; junction bases left unmatched: 8. The CDR3: CASSHGDSPSTDTQYF. Here the CDR3 DNA reads TGCGCCAGCAGCCACGGGGACAGTCCTAGCACAGATACGCAGTATTTT.

This rearrangement joins TRBV27 to TRBJ1-5, with 9 nucleotides matching TRBD1. CDR1 is MNHEY and CDR2 is SMNVEV in the germline V gene (reference sequence). V was pared by 4 bases and J by 5 bases, with 3 bases of the junction left unmatched. CDR3 size: 14 residues. CDR3 DNA sequence: TGTGCCAGCAGTTCCGACAGGGGGTATCAGCCCCAGCATTTT. Translating gives CASSSDRGYQPQHF.

The V gene is TRBV6-5, the J gene TRBJ1-3, with D uncertain. Trimming removed 7 bases at V and 3 bases at J, with 4 bases between. This CDR3 region has 11 residues. Germline values: CDR1 MNHEY, CDR2 SVGAGI. The CDR3, as DNA: TGTGCCAGCATCGGTGGAAACACCATATATTTT. Amino acids: CASIGGNTIYF.

The J gene is TRBJ1-2, the V gene TRBV5-1; 10 bases map to TRBD1. The CDR3 is 16 residues long. The V and J ends lost 0 bases and 5 bases, in that order; junction bases with no gene match: 7. Germline values: CDR1 SGHRS, CDR2 YFSETQ. The CDR3 DNA follows: TGCGCCAGCAGCTTGGATGGGGACAGGGGCCGATATGGCTACACCTTC. As protein: CASSLDGDRGRYGYTF.

A note on this clone: At one end the junction does not follow the germline gene, possibly because of a read error. This chain connects TRBV7-7 to TRBJ2-7; 7 bases match TRBD1. The CDR3 is 15 residues long. Germline values: CDR1 SSHAT, CDR2 FNYEAQ (reference sequence). CDR3 sequence (DNA): TGTGCTAGCAGCTTAGGCGAGACAGGGTTTTACGAGCAGTACTTC. Protein: CASSLGETGFYEQYF.

The CDR3 DNA reads as TGTGCCAGCTCACTTACAGGGAAGGGCAATCAGCCCCAGCATTTT. It translates to CASSLTGKGNQPQHF. This rearrangement joins TRBV18 to TRBJ1-5, with D tentatively TRBD1 (6 bases). Germline CDR1 KGHSH, CDR2 LQKENI. V was cut by 4 bases and J by 2 bases, with 12 bases left in between. The CDR3 has 15 amino acids.

In its sample, this clone was seen once. V usage is TRBV18 and J usage is TRBJ2-1; TRBD2 matches at 11 bases. The V gene's germline CDR1 is KGHSH and CDR2 LQKENI. The J segment lost 7 bases and the V segment lost 4 bases, leaving 6 bases of the junction unmatched. This CDR3 contains 15 residues. This CDR3 is CASSLAGGKVNEQFF. CDR3 nucleotides: TGTGCCAGCTCACTAGCGGGAGGGAAGGTAAATGAGCAGTTCTTC.

The V and J genes are TRBV5-1 and TRBJ2-2; D is possibly TRBD2 (6 bases). The CDR3 runs 15 residues. V gave up 0 bases and J gave up 3 bases, with 9 bases separating them. Germline V gives CDR1 SGHRS, CDR2 YFSETQ. CDR3 region: CASSLAWGDTGELFF. CDR3 DNA sequence: TGCGCCAGCAGCTTGGCTTGGGGGGACACCGGGGAGCTGTTTTTT.

This rearrangement joins TRBV6-1 to TRBJ2-1; TRBD1 aligns across 11 bases. The CDR3 is made up of 15 amino acids. Trimming cost V 6 bases and J 3 bases; bases outside gene matches: 4. Germline V gene lookup returns CDR1 MNHNS and CDR2 SASEGT. The CDR3 reads CASRTGTGGYNEQFF. The DNA for the CDR3 is TGTGCCAGCAGGACCGGGACAGGGGGCTACAATGAGCAGTTCTTC.

The chain employs TRBV7-9 and TRBJ2-7; no clear D gene. The V gene's germline CDR1 is SEHNR and CDR2 FQNEAQ (reference sequence). V gave up 1 base and J gave up 5 bases, with 6 bases separating them. CDR3 length: 12 amino acids. The CDR3 DNA reads TGTGCCAGCAGCTTAGGAGTGAACGAGCAGTACTTC. This sequence encodes CASSLGVNEQYF.

This clone has a single count. J is TRBJ2-4 and V is TRBV18, with 9 bases that match TRBD2. Trimming cost V 0 bases and J 0 bases; bases outside gene matches: 0. The CDR3 is made up of 16 amino acids. CDR1 and CDR2 from the germline V gene are KGHSH and LQKENI. The CDR3 DNA reads TGTGCCAGCTCACCACCACTAGCGGGAGCCAAAAACATTCAGTACTTC. Translating it yields CASSPPLAGAKNIQYF.

In this sample, this clone turned up once. J is TRBJ2-1 and V is TRBV5-1; tentatively, D is TRBD1 (7 bases). The CDR3 spans 13 residues. The V end lost 6 bases, the J end lost 5 bases, and 12 bases lay between the germline ends. The germline gives CDR1 SGHRS, CDR2 YFSETQ. The CDR3 sequence is CASKEGQHNEQFF. The CDR3 bases are TGCGCCAGCAAGGAGGGACAGCACAATGAGCAGTTCTTC. Full variable domain (remainder filled in from reference TRBV5-1 and TRBJ2-1): KAGVTQTPRYLIKTRGQQVTLSCSPISGHRSVSWYQQTPGQGLQFLFEYFSETQRNKGNFPGRFSGRQFSNSRSEMNVSTLELGDSALYLCASKEGQHNEQFFGPGTRLTVL.

CDR3 in DNA: TGTGCCAGCAGTTTGAGCGGGAGGAGCTCCTACGAGCAGTACGTC. Amino acids: CASSLSGRSSYEQYV. The rearrangement uses TRBV27 and TRBJ2-7, with TRBD2 matching over 9 bases. Germline V lookup: CDR1 MNHEY, CDR2 SMNVEV (reference sequence). V was pared by 3 bases and J by 0 bases, with 3 bases of the junction left unmatched. The CDR3 extends over 15 amino acids.

In its sample, this clone was seen once. The chain employs TRBV5-1 and TRBJ2-1, with 10 bases that match TRBD2. The CDR3 covers 16 residues. Germline values: CDR1 SGHRS, CDR2 YFSETQ. Trimming cost V 5 bases and J 9 bases; bases outside gene matches: 14. CDR3 nucleotide sequence: TGCGCCAGCAGGTATCAAACTAGCGGGGACTATGGTGAGCAGTTCTTC. As protein: CASRYQTSGDYGEQFF.

The V gene is TRBV6-6, the J gene TRBJ1-1; no reliable D call. CDR1 and CDR2 from the germline V gene are MNHNY and SVGAGI (reference sequence). V shed 4 bases and J shed 1 base, with 7 bases lying between them. The CDR3 runs 13 residues. This chain's CDR3 is CASSSGRNTEAFF. As DNA, the CDR3 is TGTGCCAGCAGTTCCGGGAGGAACACTGAAGCTTTCTTT.

This clone was picked up one time. This chain joins TRBV5-6 and TRBJ1-5; 10 bases align to TRBD1. Germline loops: CDR1 SGHDT, CDR2 YYEEEE. V shed 4 bases, J shed 8 bases, and the junction held 9 bases outside the gene matches. This CDR3 comprises 15 residues. CDR3 amino acids: CASSRDRGEIEPQHF. CDR3 DNA sequence: TGTGCCAGCAGCAGGGACAGGGGAGAGATTGAGCCCCAGCATTTT.

This clone was seen just once. The V and J genes are TRBV6-1 and TRBJ1-5, with 9 bases lining up with TRBD1. CDR1 is MNHNS, CDR2 SASEGT, per germline. Unmatched junction bases numbered 5, after V lost 1 base and J lost 4 bases. The CDR3 runs to 16 residues. For the CDR3, the DNA is TGTGCCAGCAGTGAAGGAACGGGGACAGGGAATCAGCCCCAGCATTTT. Translating gives CASSEGTGTGNQPQHF.

This clone was detected once. V and J are TRBV28 and TRBJ2-7, with 7 bases matching TRBD1. V shed 5 bases, J shed 7 bases, and the junction held 5 bases outside the gene matches. The CDR3 runs 12 residues. CDR1 and CDR2 (germline): MDHEN, SYDVKM. The CDR3 reads CASSLGQLEQYF. Written as DNA, the CDR3 is TGTGCCAGCAGTCTGGGACAGTTGGAGCAGTACTTC.

The rearrangement uses TRBV2 and TRBJ2-2; TRBD1 matches at 8 bases. J was trimmed by 7 bases and V by 8 bases; bases with no gene match: 12. CDR1 is SNHLY and CDR2 is FYNNEI in the germline V gene. CDR3 length equals 15 residues. CDR3 amino acids: CASLGKQGANGELFF. As DNA, the CDR3 is TGTGCCAGCCTAGGGAAGCAGGGGGCGAACGGGGAGCTGTTTTTT.

CDR3 residues: CASRLQGSNQPQHF. In nucleotides, the CDR3 is TGTGCCAGCAGATTACAGGGAAGCAATCAGCCCCAGCATTTT. The rearrangement links TRBV6-5 to TRBJ1-5; D perhaps matches TRBD1 (6 bases). This CDR3 region has 14 residues. Trimming left V 6 bases short and J 1 base short, with 10 bases between. Germline V gene lookup returns CDR1 MNHEY and CDR2 SVGAGI.

The rearrangement joins TRBV27 to TRBJ1-2; 8 nucleotides agree with TRBD1. This CDR3 is built from 15 residues. Per germline, CDR1 MNHEY and CDR2 SMNVEV (reference sequence). The V and J ends lost 4 bases and 5 bases, in that order; junction bases with no gene match: 9. CDR3 protein: CASSSTTGVRYGYTF. The DNA of the CDR3 is TGTGCCAGCAGTTCGACGACAGGGGTGCGGTATGGCTACACCTTC.

The CDR3 reads CASSLSWGGDTEAFF. CDR3 in DNA: TGTGCCAGCAGCTTGTCATGGGGGGGCGACACTGAAGCTTTCTTT. V and J are TRBV5-4 and TRBJ1-1; tentatively, D is TRBD1 (6 bases). This CDR3 contains 15 residues. V was cut by 1 base and J by 3 bases, with 13 bases left in between. Germline assignment: CDR1 SGHNT and CDR2 YYREEE (reference sequence).

This clone was counted a single time. The chain recombines TRBV7-9 with TRBJ2-1; perhaps TRBD2 as D (6 bases). The germline V gene encodes CDR1 SEHNR and CDR2 FQNEAQ (reference sequence). The V end lost 5 bases, the J end lost 1 base, and 21 bases lay between the germline ends. The CDR3 extends over 18 amino acids. Here the CDR3 reads CASSNIGSTGESYNEQFF. CDR3 nucleotide sequence: TGTGCCAGCAGCAACATCGGGTCCACGGGGGAGTCCTACAATGAGCAGTTCTTC.

J is TRBJ1-5 and V is TRBV18; D not certain. Germline loops: CDR1 KGHSH, CDR2 LQKENI. This CDR3 spans 15 amino acids. The V and J ends lost 1 base and 9 bases respectively, with 16 bases between them. CDR3 region: CASSPQGGKGLPQHF. CDR3 in DNA: TGTGCCAGCTCACCACAGGGAGGGAAAGGGTTGCCCCAGCATTTT. Complete variable domain (other parts from reference TRBV18 and TRBJ1-5): NAGVMQNPRHLVRRRGQEARLRCSPMKGHSHVYWYRQLPEEGLKFMVYLQKENIIDESGMPKERFSAEFPKEGPSILRIQQVVRGDSAAYFCASSPQGGKGLPQHFGDGTRLSIL.

The V gene is TRBV11-3, the J gene TRBJ2-7, with D hard to call. This CDR3 is 12 amino acids long. Germline V gene lookup returns CDR1 SGHNT and CDR2 YENEEA. Trimming stripped 5 bases from V and 6 bases from J, with 11 bases between. The CDR3 coding sequence is TGTGCCAGCAGCAGAACCCTCGGCGAGCAGTACTTC. This translates into CASSRTLGEQYF.

V and J are TRBV4-1 and TRBJ2-3; TRBD2 is a possible D gene (6 bases). This CDR3 has 15 residues. V was trimmed by 0 bases and J by 2 bases, leaving 9 bases between them. Germline V gene data show CDR1 as MGHRA and CDR2 as YSYEKL. The CDR3, as DNA: TGCGCCAGCAGCCAAGATAGCGGTAACACAGATACGCAGTATTTT. As protein: CASSQDSGNTDTQYF.

The rearrangement joins TRBV27 to TRBJ2-7, with D perhaps TRBD2 (6 bases). This CDR3 region has 12 residues. Per germline, CDR1 MNHEY and CDR2 SMNVEV (reference sequence). Trimming removed 5 bases at V and 3 bases at J, with 8 bases between. CDR3 nucleotides: TGTGCCAGCAGTCATAGCGGCTACGAGCAGTACTTC. It encodes CASSHSGYEQYF.